This T cell receptor (beta chain) derives from a study of blood T cell repertoires in COVID-19. The CDR3 sequence is 15 residues long. Germline values: CDR1 MNHEY, CDR2 SMNVEV (reference sequence). The germline V and J ends were trimmed by 4 bases and 6 bases, with 19 bases remaining between them. The table came from immunoSEQ multiplex PCR; TCRdb's copy has only in-frame clones and leaves some out. Among under 350,000 clones, 85% to 90% were seen once, and the ten largest hold around 1.4%. The chain combines TRBV27 with TRBJ2-7; D is possibly TRBD1 (8 bases). This receptor was identified in a man aged 65 to 79 with acute or convalescent COVID-19. Sequenced sample: peripheral blood. The DNA of the CDR3 is TGTGCCAGCAGTTCCCACCACAGGGGGGGCCGCGAGCAGTACTTC. As protein: CASSSHHRGGREQYF.